The 21 T cell receptor beta chains presented below share a single source sample, sequenced in a study of blood T cell repertoires in COVID-19 (TCRdb year 2020). The library was produced with the immunoSEQ multiplex PCR assay. TCRdb mirrors the immuneACCESS table, restricted to in-frame sequences. Some clones are absent from its copies; in checked studies, under half trace to an unresolved V gene, and the reason for the others is unknown. This sample lists about 220,000 clones; 80% to 90% were detected once. The top ten constitute about 9% of the sample. The sequencing sample was made of peripheral blood. All receptors come from a man aged 50 to 60 with active or convalescent COVID-19.

This chain uses TRBV27 with TRBJ1-5; tentative D call: TRBD1 (5 bases). The V end was cut by 5 bases, the J end by 5 bases, with 19 bases between. The CDR3 loop spans 16 amino acids. Germline lookup yields CDR1 MNHEY and CDR2 SMNVEV (reference sequence). CDR3 residues: CASSEFQGFGHQPQHF. CDR3 DNA sequence: TGTGCCAGCAGTGAATTCCAGGGATTCGGGCATCAGCCCCAGCATTTT.

Here the CDR3 reads CASRSTGPPGNTIYF. The CDR3 coding sequence is TGTGCCAGCAGATCGACAGGGCCGCCTGGAAACACCATATATTTT. V is TRBV6-5 and J is TRBJ1-3; 7 nucleotides agree with TRBD1. The CDR3 spans 15 residues. Unmatched junction bases numbered 7, after V lost 6 bases and J lost 2 bases. Germline V lookup: CDR1 MNHEY, CDR2 SVGAGI.

The V gene is TRBV29-1, the J gene TRBJ2-3, with TRBD2 as a possible D gene (6 bases). Trimming took 7 bases from V and 4 from J, leaving 12 bases between them. This CDR3 comprises 12 residues. CDR1 is SQVTM, CDR2 ANQGSEA, per germline. Here the CDR3 DNA reads TGCAGCGGAAGATGGGGGGCAGATACGCAGTATTTT. This encodes CSGRWGADTQYF.

The CDR3 here is CSALGQVRQFF. Here the CDR3 DNA reads TGCAGTGCTTTGGGACAGGTGAGGCAGTTCTTC. The V and J genes are TRBV20-1 and TRBJ2-1; 8 positions match TRBD1. The CDR3 sequence is 11 residues long. Germline V gene sequence: CDR1 DFQATT, CDR2 SNEGSKA (reference sequence). V gave up 5 bases and J gave up 12 bases; unmatched junction bases: 6.

The rearrangement links TRBV3-1 (or the pseudogene TRBV3-2) to TRBJ1-6; D not resolved. This CDR3 region has 13 residues. CDR1 and CDR2 (germline): LGHDT, YNNKEL (reference sequence). Trimming removed 0 bases at V and 12 bases at J, with 9 bases between. As DNA, the CDR3 is TGTGCCAGCAGCCAAGAGAGTCAGGTACCCCTCCACTTT. It codes for CASSQESQVPLHF.

This clone was seen many times. V usage is TRBV6-5 and J usage is TRBJ1-2; the D is unclear. This CDR3 has 11 amino acids. V lost 6 bases and J lost 4, with 6 bases in between. CDR1 and CDR2 (germline): MNHEY, SVGAGI. This CDR3 is CASSPGYGYTF. The DNA for the CDR3 is TGTGCCAGCAGCCCCGGCTATGGCTACACCTTC.

V is TRBV19 and J is TRBJ1-5, with D tentatively TRBD1 (6 bases). CDR1 and CDR2 from the germline V gene are LNHDA and SQIVND (reference sequence). The CDR3 has 14 residues. The germline V and J ends were trimmed by 1 base and 7 bases, with 11 bases remaining between them. Written as DNA, the CDR3 is TGTGCCAGTAGTATAGGACAGGTCGGGCAGCCCCAGCATTTT. This codes for CASSIGQVGQPQHF. Full variable domain (outside the CDR3, taken from reference TRBV19 and TRBJ1-5): DGGITQSPKYLFRKEGQNVTLSCEQNLNHDAMYWYRQDPGQGLRLIYYSQIVNDFQKGDIAEGYSVSREKKESFPLTVTSAQKNPTAFYLCASSIGQVGQPQHFGDGTRLSIL.

This rearrangement joins TRBV15 to TRBJ2-3; a possible D gene is TRBD1 (6 bases). Germline lookup yields CDR1 LNHNV and CDR2 YYDKDF (reference sequence). The CDR3 totals 14 residues. V lost 4 bases and J lost 2, with 10 bases in between. This chain's CDR3 is CATSMTGLTDTQYF. In DNA form, the CDR3 reads TGTGCCACCAGCATGACAGGACTCACAGATACGCAGTATTTT.

This clone has ten or more counts. The rearrangement joins TRBV28 to TRBJ1-2; maybe TRBD1 (6 bases). Looked up from germline, CDR1 is MDHEN and CDR2 is SYDVKM. V was shortened by 3 bases and J by 2 bases, with 19 bases between the two germline ends. This CDR3 spans 17 amino acids. The chain's CDR3 is CASSFRPQGLRNYGYTF. The CDR3 nucleotides are TGTGCCAGCAGTTTCAGACCACAGGGCCTCCGGAACTATGGCTACACCTTC.

This chain joins TRBV5-6 and TRBJ1-2, with no clear D. The CDR3 consists of 13 residues. The V end lost 5 bases, the J end lost 1 base, and 9 bases lay between the germline ends. Germline CDR1 SGHDT, CDR2 YYEEEE. CDR3 sequence: CASSLGSNYGYTF. The CDR3 DNA reads TGTGCCAGCAGTCTTGGGAGTAACTATGGCTACACCTTC.

This clone was counted ten times or more. The chain joins TRBV5-6 to TRBJ1-1; 7 bases agree with TRBD1. The trim removed 3 bases at V and 2 bases at J, leaving 4 bases unmatched. Germline CDR1 SGHDT, CDR2 YYEEEE. CDR3 size: 14 residues. The DNA for the CDR3 is TGTGCCAGCAGCTGGGACAGATTAAACACTGAAGCTTTCTTT. Residues: CASSWDRLNTEAFF.

The chain is built from TRBV4-2 and TRBJ2-1; no definite D call. The CDR3 length is 17 residues. V was shortened by 1 base and J by 9 bases, with 22 bases between the two germline ends. Germline values: CDR1 LGHNA, CDR2 YNFKEQ. CDR3 nucleotides: TGTGCCAGCAGCCAAGCCCTTCTAAGCCGTGTTTCAAGTGAGCAGTTCTTC. Translating it yields CASSQALLSRVSSEQFF.

Remarks on this clone: The sample carries other DNA sequences with the same CDR3. The rearrangement links TRBV19 to TRBJ2-1; maybe TRBD2 (5 bases). Trimming took 1 base from V and 0 from J, leaving 7 bases between them. The CDR3 loop spans 15 amino acids. Germline V gives CDR1 LNHDA, CDR2 SQIVND (reference sequence). For the CDR3, the DNA is TGTGCCAGTAGTATAGCGGGGAGCTCCTACAATGAGCAGTTCTTC. Its translation is CASSIAGSSYNEQFF.

The rearrangement joins TRBV24-1 to TRBJ1-5; 8 bases fit TRBD1. The CDR3 runs 18 residues. V shed 2 bases and J 2 bases; nucleotides not matched to a gene: 10. Germline V gives CDR1 KGHDR, CDR2 SFDVKD. In DNA, the CDR3 is TGTGCCACCAGTGATTCGAGGTTAGACAGGGGAGGCAATCAGCCCCAGCATTTT. Translated, it gives CATSDSRLDRGGNQPQHF.

The V and J genes are TRBV27 and TRBJ2-3, with TRBD2 matching 12 bases. J gave up 0 bases and V 3 bases, and 13 bases lay outside the gene matches. CDR1 and CDR2 (germline): MNHEY, SMNVEV (reference sequence). This CDR3 has 20 residues. CDR3 protein: CASSLTSSGGVGSSTDTQYF. CDR3 nucleotide sequence: TGTGCCAGCAGTTTGACATCTAGCGGGGGGGTGGGGAGTAGCACAGATACGCAGTATTTT.

In regard to this clone: The sample contains more than one DNA sequence encoding this CDR3. V is TRBV19 and J is TRBJ2-2; 12 nucleotides align to TRBD2. With V trimmed by 7 bases and J by 5 bases, 2 bases remained unmatched. The CDR3 extends over 14 amino acids. Germline V gene sequence: CDR1 LNHDA, CDR2 SQIVND (reference sequence). CDR3 sequence: CASTGLAGTGELFF. The DNA of the CDR3 is TGTGCCAGTACCGGACTAGCGGGAACCGGGGAGCTGTTTTTT.

The gene calls are TRBV29-1 and TRBJ2-5; D is possibly TRBD2 (7 bases). Trimming took 4 bases from V and 2 from J, leaving 11 bases between them. CDR3 length: 13 residues. CDR1 and CDR2 from the germline V gene are SQVTM and ANQGSEA. The CDR3 DNA reads TGCAGCGTTGGGGGGGGCTTTCAAGAGACCCAGTACTTC. Amino acid sequence: CSVGGGFQETQYF.

The genes are TRBV13 and TRBJ2-3, with 9 nucleotides matching TRBD2. The trim removed 4 bases at V and 6 bases at J, leaving 17 bases unmatched. This CDR3 is built from 18 residues. Germline CDR1 and CDR2: PRHDT and FYEKMQ (reference sequence). CDR3 in DNA: TGTGCCAGCAGCTCCTCTCCGGGTCGGCGCGGGGGGGCGGATACGCAGTATTTT. Protein product: CASSSSPGRRGGADTQYF.

The chain links TRBV28 to TRBJ1-6; TRBD1 might be the D (6 bases). The CDR3 is 15 amino acids. CDR1 and CDR2 (germline): MDHEN, SYDVKM. V lost 3 bases to trimming and J lost 3 bases, with 9 bases between them. The CDR3 sequence is CASSFTGNYNSPLHF. CDR3 bases: TGTGCCAGCAGTTTCACAGGGAACTATAATTCACCCCTCCACTTT.

The chain recombines TRBV18 with TRBJ2-1; maybe TRBD2 (6 bases). CDR1 and CDR2 (germline): KGHSH, LQKENI. Trimming stripped 2 bases from V and 4 bases from J, with 15 bases between. The CDR3 contains 16 residues. The CDR3 is CASSPIPPGTYNEQFF. DNA of the CDR3: TGTGCCAGCTCACCAATTCCTCCAGGGACTTACAATGAGCAGTTCTTC.

The gene calls are TRBV7-3 and TRBJ2-5, with D perhaps matching TRBD2 (7 bases). Germline loops: CDR1 SGHTA, CDR2 FQGTGA. V lost 5 bases and J lost 1, with 20 bases in between. The CDR3 is 17 residues long. Here the CDR3 DNA reads TGTGCCAGCAGCCCTACCCCGGGGGGCCCCTCCCAAGAGACCCAGTACTTC. Residues: CASSPTPGGPSQETQYF.